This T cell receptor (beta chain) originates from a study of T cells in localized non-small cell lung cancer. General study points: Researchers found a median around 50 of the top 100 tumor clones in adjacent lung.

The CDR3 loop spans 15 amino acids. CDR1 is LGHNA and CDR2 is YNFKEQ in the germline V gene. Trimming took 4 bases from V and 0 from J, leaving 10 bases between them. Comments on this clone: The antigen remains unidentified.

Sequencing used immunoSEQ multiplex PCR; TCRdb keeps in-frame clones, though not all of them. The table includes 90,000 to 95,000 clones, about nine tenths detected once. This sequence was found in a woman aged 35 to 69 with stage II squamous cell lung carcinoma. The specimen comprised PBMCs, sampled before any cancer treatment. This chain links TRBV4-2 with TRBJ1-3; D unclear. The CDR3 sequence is CASSPLVTSGNTIYF. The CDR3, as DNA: TGTGCCAGCAGCCCGCTAGTAACCTCTGGAAACACCATATATTTT.